These 18 T cell receptor beta chains came from one sample sequenced in a study of blood T cell repertoires in COVID-19. The data were produced by immunoSEQ multiplex PCR, yet TCRdb's version contains in-frame clones alone and is incomplete. The sample contains approximately 180,000 clones, 85% to 90% of which appear only once. Sequences were obtained from peripheral blood. Receptors were obtained from a person between 65 and 79 years old with COVID-19, enrolled during active disease.

This chain links TRBV19 with TRBJ2-1; 9 bases are a match to TRBD1. This CDR3 comprises 16 residues. V was clipped by 5 bases and J by 4 bases; unmatched bases: 9. The germline gives CDR1 LNHDA, CDR2 SQIVND (reference sequence). CDR3 nucleotide sequence: TGTGCCAGTAGTTCTCTCGGGACAGGGCTTTACAATGAGCAGTTCTTC. Protein sequence: CASSSLGTGLYNEQFF.

This sequence joins TRBV2 and TRBJ1-3; TRBD1 might be the D (6 bases). The CDR3 extends over 14 amino acids. Per germline, CDR1 SNHLY and CDR2 FYNNEI. V lost 6 bases and J lost 8, with 17 bases in between. The CDR3 sequence is CASSVGTLRDTIYF. The CDR3 DNA is TGTGCCAGCAGCGTCGGGACACTCCGGGACACCATATATTTT.

This clone was recorded only once. In nucleotides, the CDR3 is TGTGCCACCAGTTTGACAGGCAATCAGCCCCAGCATTTT. Its protein is CATSLTGNQPQHF. This rearrangement joins TRBV15 to TRBJ1-5; TRBD1 might be the D (5 bases). The length of the CDR3 is 13 residues. The ends were cut back, 6 bases at V and 2 bases at J, with 8 bases in the middle. Germline CDR1 reads LNHNV; CDR2 reads YYDKDF (reference sequence). Full variable domain (rest looked up from reference TRBV15 and TRBJ1-5): DAMVIQNPRYQVTQFGKPVTLSCSQTLNHNVMYWYQQKSSQAPKLLFHYYDKDFNNEADTPDNFQSRRPNTSFCFLDIRSPGLGDTAMYLCATSLTGNQPQHFGDGTRLSIL.

The chain combines TRBV5-4 with TRBJ2-7, with a possible D match to TRBD1 (6 bases). The CDR3 loop spans 12 amino acids. CDR1 and CDR2 from the germline V gene are SGHNT and YYREEE (reference sequence). The V gene lost 4 bases and the J gene lost 3 bases, with 8 bases spanning the gap. The CDR3 DNA is TGTGCCAGCAGCATACAGGGCTACGAGCAGTACTTC. Encoded protein: CASSIQGYEQYF.

The genes are TRBV2 and TRBJ1-1; the D is unclear. Germline CDR1 is SNHLY and CDR2 is FYNNEI. The CDR3 length is 14 residues. V was cut by 8 bases and J by 4 bases, with 17 bases left in between. The DNA of the CDR3 is TGTGCCAGCTCGGCAGGTCGGATTGGCACTGAAGCTTTCTTT. Translation: CASSAGRIGTEAFF. Combining the CDR3 with reference TRBV2 and TRBJ1-1 gives the whole variable domain EPEVTQTPSHQVTQMGQEVILRCVPISNHLYFYWYRQILGQKVEFLVSFYNNEISEKSEIFDDQFSVERPDGSNFTLKIRSTKLEDSAMYFCASSAGRIGTEAFFGQGTRLTVV.

The table lists this clone with a count of one. The V gene is TRBV5-8, the J gene TRBJ1-5; D call uncertain. This CDR3 has 15 amino acids. CDR1 is SGHTS, CDR2 YDEGEE, per germline. Trimming left V 1 base short and J 6 bases short, with 14 bases between. The CDR3 loop reads CASSLWSQVPQPQHF. CDR3 nucleotides: TGTGCCAGCAGCTTGTGGTCGCAGGTCCCTCAGCCCCAGCATTTT.

The rearrangement uses TRBV19 and TRBJ2-7; 7 bases agree with TRBD2. Germline loops: CDR1 LNHDA, CDR2 SQIVND (reference sequence). This CDR3 region has 15 residues. Trimming at V came to 3 bases and at J to 9 bases, leaving 14 bases not matched to a gene. CDR3 amino acids: CASSMGGTSVTGQYF. CDR3 in DNA: TGTGCCAGTAGTATGGGCGGTACTAGCGTCACGGGGCAGTACTTC.

V gene TRBV7-2 combines with J gene TRBJ2-2, with 7 nucleotides matching TRBD2. Trimming removed 4 bases from V and 0 bases from J; junction bases left unmatched: 8. The germline CDR1 and CDR2 sequences are SGHTA and FQGNSA. The CDR3 totals 17 residues. CDR3: CASSYLPTSSNTGELFF. CDR3 sequence (DNA): TGTGCCAGCAGCTACCTCCCGACTAGCTCGAACACCGGGGAGCTGTTTTTT. Using reference TRBV7-2 and TRBJ2-2 for the parts outside the CDR3, the full variable domain is GAGVSQSPSNKVTEKGKDVELRCDPISGHTALYWYRQSLGQGLEFLIYFQGNSAPDKSGLPSDRFSAERTGGSVSTLTIQRTQQEDSAVYLCASSYLPTSSNTGELFFGEGSRLTVL.

The chain couples TRBV28 to TRBJ1-4; possible D gene TRBD1, 5 bases. V shed 1 base and J shed 5 bases, with 14 bases lying between them. Germline assignment: CDR1 MDHEN and CDR2 SYDVKM. This CDR3 has 16 amino acids. The CDR3 DNA is TGTGCCAGCAGTTTATCACTCCGGGGGGTCAATGAAAAACTGTTTTTT. Translating gives CASSLSLRGVNEKLFF.

This chain connects TRBV2 to TRBJ2-2; 8 nucleotides match TRBD1. Unmatched junction bases numbered 7, after V lost 5 bases and J lost 5 bases. The V gene's germline CDR1 is SNHLY and CDR2 FYNNEI. This CDR3 is 15 amino acids long. The CDR3 protein is CASSPDRGRTGELFF. The CDR3 region has the DNA TGTGCCAGCAGTCCTGACAGGGGACGGACCGGGGAGCTGTTTTTT.

The chain joins TRBV6-1 to TRBJ2-7; D not resolved. The V and J ends lost 3 bases and 6 bases respectively, with 12 bases between them. The germline V gene encodes CDR1 MNHNS and CDR2 SASEGT. This CDR3 region has 13 residues. The DNA of the CDR3 is TGTGCCAGCAGTGATTCCGCTAGTAGCGAGCAGTACTTC. It codes for CASSDSASSEQYF.

The chain couples TRBV7-2 to TRBJ1-1, with 8 bases that match TRBD1. The length of the CDR3 is 15 residues. The J segment lost 5 bases and the V segment lost 5 bases, leaving 10 bases of the junction unmatched. Germline CDR1 reads SGHTA; CDR2 reads FQGNSA. The CDR3 protein is CASSHRQGPRTEAFF. The DNA of the CDR3 is TGTGCCAGCAGCCACAGACAGGGGCCGAGGACTGAAGCTTTCTTT.

This chain uses TRBV5-6 with TRBJ2-1; D not certain. V lost 2 bases and J 12 bases, leaving 9 bases between the germline ends. The CDR3 has 11 amino acids. Germline loops: CDR1 SGHDT, CDR2 YYEEEE. CDR3: CASSFEALQFF. CDR3 bases: TGTGCCAGCAGCTTCGAAGCCCTGCAGTTCTTC.

The rearrangement links TRBV27 to TRBJ2-3; the match to TRBD2 covers 7 bases. After removal of 0 bases from V and 4 bases from J, the junction contained 7 bases not matched to a gene. CDR3 length: 16 amino acids. Germline V gene sequence: CDR1 MNHEY, CDR2 SMNVEV (reference sequence). The CDR3 loop reads CASSLSDGGFSDTQYF. DNA of the CDR3: TGTGCCAGCAGTTTATCCGACGGGGGGTTCTCAGATACGCAGTATTTT.

The chain combines TRBV3-1 (or the pseudogene TRBV3-2) with TRBJ2-1; possibly TRBD1 for D (6 bases). The V and J ends lost 2 bases and 6 bases respectively, with 11 bases between them. This CDR3 has 14 amino acids. Germline V gives CDR1 LGHDT, CDR2 YNNKEL (reference sequence). The CDR3 bases are TGTGCCAGCAGCCAAAACAGGGCGGGCAATGAGCAGTTCTTC. Amino acids: CASSQNRAGNEQFF.

This clone has a single count. The chain couples TRBV2 to TRBJ2-3; 9 bases map to TRBD1. Trimming took 2 bases from V and 6 from J; bases not matched to a gene: 6. The CDR3 spans 15 residues. In germline, CDR1 is SNHLY, CDR2 FYNNEI. The CDR3 loop is CASSELGQGRDTQYF. Written as DNA, the CDR3 is TGTGCCAGCAGTGAATTGGGACAGGGTAGGGATACGCAGTATTTT.

V is TRBV4-3 and J is TRBJ1-5; D not resolved. V was cut by 0 bases and J by 2 bases, with 11 bases left in between. Looked up from germline, CDR1 is LGHNA and CDR2 is YSLEER. This CDR3 comprises 16 residues. The CDR3 nucleotides read TGCGCCAGCAGCCAAGATCTTAGGGAGGGCAATCAGCCCCAGCATTTT. Amino acid sequence: CASSQDLREGNQPQHF.

The genes are TRBV6-5 and TRBJ1-6; D gene unclear. CDR3 length: 13 residues. The germline V gene has CDR1 MNHEY and CDR2 SVGAGI. The germline V and J ends were trimmed by 10 bases and 6 bases, with 13 bases remaining between them. This CDR3 reads CATCGDGNSPLHF. The CDR3 DNA sequence: TGTGCCACCTGCGGAGACGGTAATTCACCCCTCCACTTT.